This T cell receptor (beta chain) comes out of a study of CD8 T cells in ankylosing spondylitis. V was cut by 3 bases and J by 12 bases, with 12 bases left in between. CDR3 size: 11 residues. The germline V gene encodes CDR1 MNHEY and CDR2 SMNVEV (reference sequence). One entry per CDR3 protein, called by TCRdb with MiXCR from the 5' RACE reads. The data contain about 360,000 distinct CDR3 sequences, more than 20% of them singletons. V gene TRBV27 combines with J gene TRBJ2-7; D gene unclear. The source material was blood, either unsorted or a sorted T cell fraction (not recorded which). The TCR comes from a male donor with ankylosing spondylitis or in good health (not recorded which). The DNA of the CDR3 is TGTGCCAGCAGTTTTGGTGTCAGGATGTACTTC. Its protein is CASSFGVRMYF.